This is a list of T cell receptor beta chains from one sample in a study of T cell changes during pregnancy in multiple sclerosis. Data came from immunoSEQ multiplex PCR; TCRdb stores just in-frame clones and leaves some out. The sample holds over 90,000 clones, approximately 93% seen once. This specimen consisted of peripheral blood, obtained after pregnancy. These receptors were obtained from a female donor with multiple sclerosis, enrolled in a pregnancy study. Both conserved end residues are part of each CDR3. The order of the fields is D gene, J gene, V gene, clone size, CDR3 DNA, CDR3 protein. A D gene is named only where the DNA matches it firmly. The size of a clone is reported for some rows only, either as once, few or many, or as a class for expanded clones.

>NA|TRBJ1-2|TRBV6-5|NA
TGTGCCAGCCGTGGAGCTAACTATGGCTACACCTTC
CASRGANYGYTF
>TRBD1|TRBJ1-5|TRBV2|NA
TGTGCCAGCAGCTACAGGGGCCGGAAAGACTATAGCAATCAGCCCCAGCATTTT
CASSYRGRKDYSNQPQHF
>TRBD2|TRBJ2-7|TRBV10-3|NA
TGTGCCATCAGGAAAGGACTAGCGGGAGCCTACGAGCAGTACTTC
CAIRKGLAGAYEQYF
>TRBD1|TRBJ2-7|TRBV18|NA
TGTGCCAGCTCACCAGCCGGGACAGGTCTCCGGAACGAGCAGTACTTC
CASSPAGTGLRNEQYF
>TRBD1|TRBJ2-6|TRBV19|NA
TGTGCCAGTAGTATTGGGACAGGGTTTTCCGGGGCCAACGTCCTGACTTTC
CASSIGTGFSGANVLTF
>NA|TRBJ1-5|TRBV19|NA
TGTGCCAGTAGTATCTCCCTAAGCAATCAGCCCCAGCATTTT
CASSISLSNQPQHF
>NA|TRBJ1-2|TRBV19|NA
TGTGCCAGTAGTATCGGGATAACCAACTATGGCTACACCTTC
CASSIGITNYGYTF
>NA|TRBJ2-3|TRBV30|NA
TGTGCCTCTGGCCGAGGGGGGGGGCGCACAGATACGCAGTATTTT
CASGRGGGRTDTQYF
>NA|TRBJ1-1|TRBV28|NA
TGTGCCAGCAGTGGAGACTTAAACACTGAAGCTTTCTTT
CASSGDLNTEAFF
>NA|TRBJ1-1|TRBV7-9|NA
TGTGCCAGCAGCTCCAGTGAGGTAATGAACACTGAAGCTTTCTTT
CASSSSEVMNTEAFF
>NA|TRBJ2-4|TRBV19|NA
TGTGCCAGTGCCTTAGGGGCAAGGCTAGCCAAAAACATTCAGTACTTC
CASALGARLAKNIQYF
>NA|TRBJ1-5|TRBV27|NA
TGTGCCGCCGGGAGGTCGGAGGTATATAGCAATCAGCCCCAGCATTTT
CAAGRSEVYSNQPQHF
>TRBD2|TRBJ2-1|TRBV9|NA
TGTGCCAGCAGCCCCAGGACGGGCCGGGGAGGGAATGAGCAGTTCTTC
CASSPRTGRGGNEQFF
>TRBD2|TRBJ2-3|TRBV5-1|NA
TGCGCCAGCAGCTTACGGGAGGTCGGCACAGATACGCAGTATTTT
CASSLREVGTDTQYF
>NA|TRBJ2-7|TRBV27|NA
TGTGCCAGCAGTCCTCGGGTGCCCTCCTACGAGCAGTACTTC
CASSPRVPSYEQYF
>TRBD1|TRBJ2-2|TRBV15|NA
TGTGCCACCAGCAGAGATAGACAGGGCCTAAACACCGGGGAGCTGTTTTTT
CATSRDRQGLNTGELFF
>NA|TRBJ1-4|TRBV25-1|NA
TGTGCCAGCAGTGAGTGGGGGGGCGAATTTGAAAAACTGTTTTTT
CASSEWGGEFEKLFF
>TRBD1|TRBJ2-5|TRBV29-1|NA
TGCAGCGTTGAAGATCAATTGGGACAGGGCGGAGAGACCCAGTACTTC
CSVEDQLGQGGETQYF
>NA|TRBJ1-2|TRBV5-1|NA
TGCGCCAGCACCCCCTCCGGGAGCTATGGCTACACCTTC
CASTPSGSYGYTF
>NA|TRBJ2-7|TRBV9|once
TGTGCCAGCGGGGAAGGGGGTATCGAGCAGTACTTC
CASGEGGIEQYF
>NA|TRBJ1-2|TRBV5-1|NA
TGCGCCAGCAGCTTGGAAGGGGTCAAAGGCTACACCTTC
CASSLEGVKGYTF
>TRBD2|TRBJ2-7|TRBV29-1|NA
TGCAGCGTTGAAGGACTAGCGGGACGCGACTACGAGCAGTACTTC
CSVEGLAGRDYEQYF
>NA|TRBJ2-3|TRBV6-1|NA
TGTGCCAGCAGTGAAAAAGGAGACACAGATACGCAGTATTTT
CASSEKGDTDTQYF
>NA|TRBJ1-2|TRBV27|NA
TGTGCCAGCAGTCCCCGGTGGGGGGAGGCTGGCTACACCTTC
CASSPRWGEAGYTF
>NA|TRBJ2-1|TRBV27|NA
TGTGCCAGCAAATTAGCTGCTGCCCCCTACAATGAGCAGTTCTTC
CASKLAAAPYNEQFF
>NA|TRBJ2-5|TRBV7-6|NA
TGTGCCAGCAGCCTGGGTCGCGGGGTTCAAGAGACCCAGTACTTC
CASSLGRGVQETQYF
>NA|TRBJ1-1|TRBV5-1|NA
TGCGCCAGCAAAAGCGGACCTAACACTGAAGCTTTCTTT
CASKSGPNTEAFF
>TRBD1|TRBJ2-7|TRBV6-5|NA
TGTGCCAGCCTCTCAGCCGGGACAGGGATCTACGAGCAGTACTTC
CASLSAGTGIYEQYF
>TRBD2|TRBJ2-3|TRBV7-9|NA
TGTGCCAGCAGCCGACTAGCGGGAGTTCTGACAGATACGCAGTATTTT
CASSRLAGVLTDTQYF
>NA|TRBJ1-3|TRBV14|NA
TGTGCCAGCAGCCAAGCCGTTTGGAGGGCTTCTGGAAACACCATATATTTT
CASSQAVWRASGNTIYF
>TRBD2|TRBJ2-7|TRBV28|NA
TGTGCCAGCAGTCTCTCTAGCGGGAGCTCCTACGAGCAGTACTTC
CASSLSSGSSYEQYF
>TRBD2|TRBJ2-1|TRBV6-6|NA
TGTGCCAGCAGTTACTCTTACGGGAGGCCAAACAATGAGCAGTTCTTC
CASSYSYGRPNNEQFF
>TRBD1|TRBJ1-1|TRBV27|NA
TGTGCCAGCAGTTTGCCAGGGGGCACTGAAGCTTTCTTT
CASSLPGGTEAFF
>NA|TRBJ1-3|TRBV6-7|NA
TGTGCCAGCAGTTACAACCCGTGGGGGGGGAGAAACACCATATATTTT
CASSYNPWGGRNTIYF
>TRBD1|TRBJ1-2|TRBV6-6|NA
TGTGCCAGCAGTGGCCGAGGGACAGGGAGGCGCGGCTACACCTTC
CASSGRGTGRRGYTF
>NA|TRBJ1-3|TRBV5-1|NA
TGCGCCAGCAGCTCGGGGGGCAGTGGAAACACCATATATTTT
CASSSGGSGNTIYF
>TRBD2|TRBJ2-1|TRBV7-9|once
TGTGCCAGCAGCTTACCGACGGGAGGGGTGGAGTTGAATGAGCAGTTCTTC
CASSLPTGGVELNEQFF
>NA|TRBJ2-1|TRBV7-3|NA
TGTGCCAGCAGCTCCACCCCAGGGAATAATGAGCAGTTCTTC
CASSSTPGNNEQFF
>TRBD2|TRBJ2-5|TRBV27|NA
TGTGCCAGCAGTCCAGGACTAGCGGGAGTGCAAGAGACCCAGTACTTC
CASSPGLAGVQETQYF
>NA|TRBJ1-1|TRBV5-1|NA
TGCGCCAGCAGCTTGACAGCGGGCACTGAAGCTTTCTTT
CASSLTAGTEAFF
>TRBD1|TRBJ1-2|TRBV27|once
TGTGCCAGCAGTGCCACAGGGGCCCCTAACTATGGCTACACCTTC
CASSATGAPNYGYTF